A selection of T cell receptor beta chains follows, all from one sample in a study of CXCR3-negative and CXCR3-positive naive CD8 T cells. With the 5' RACE reads reprocessed, TCRdb shows one record per CDR3 protein and no DNA. This sample's clone table lists about 120,000 distinct CDR3 sequences. Sequences were obtained from naive CXCR3+ CD8+ T cells from blood. The receptor set was obtained from a human donor in good health. Some clones in this sample may be carry-over from other donors' samples. Both conserved end residues are part of each CDR3. Each record gives: J gene, V gene, CDR3 protein.

>TRBJ1-4|TRBV15
CATSRDSGQGSATNEKLFF
>TRBJ2-7|TRBV5-1
CASSLAAGGLDEQYF
>TRBJ2-2|TRBV21-1
CASSRPARAGSCFF
>TRBJ2-7|TRBV6-1
CASSELGGSYEQYF
>TRBJ2-7|TRBV25-1
CASSDGDRPYEQYF
>TRBJ1-1|TRBV4-1
CASSLSLGETEAFF
>TRBJ1-5|TRBV2
CASSEEAVYSNQPQHF
>TRBJ2-7|TRBV3-1
CASSQAGAPYEQYF
>TRBJ2-1|TRBV5-6
CASSDRVFFPKGNEQFF
>TRBJ2-3|TRBV12-3/TRBV12-4
CAITFTDTQYF
>TRBJ2-7|TRBV6-6
CASSPTGDEQYF
>TRBJ2-7|TRBV4-1
CASSQDPLAGYYEQYF
>TRBJ2-1|TRBV6-5
CASSYSGTDYDEQFF
>TRBJ1-1|TRBV29-1
CSVPFRGFAFF
>TRBJ1-1|TRBV19
CASSIGPAEAFF
>TRBJ2-7|TRBV10-3
CAILAFGSYEQYF
>TRBJ2-1|TRBV29-1
CSVEARPTTYNEQFF
>TRBJ2-7|TRBV7-8
CASSLLVGGGVTDYGQYF
>TRBJ2-4|TRBV7-3
CASSRSGKDIQYF
>TRBJ1-2|TRBV29-1
CSVDRAGVGYGYTF
>TRBJ2-7|TRBV5-1
CASSLAGGWSYEQYF
>TRBJ2-5|TRBV6-2/TRBV6-3
CASSLRVASGGSDQETQYF
>TRBJ2-5|TRBV19
CASSTGASPQYF
>TRBJ2-7|TRBV28
CASTTWPQGVSSYEQYF
>TRBJ2-4|TRBV27
CASSRQGGKNIQYF
>TRBJ2-5|TRBV12-3/TRBV12-4
CASSTTDSYQETQYF
>TRBJ2-7|TRBV20-1
CSASRGSVVEQYF
>TRBJ2-2|TRBV7-6
CASSPGTGSNTGELFF
>TRBJ2-2|TRBV5-6
CASSLDREGTGELFF
>TRBJ2-2|TRBV19
CASSIVSSGELFF
>TRBJ2-1|TRBV29-1
CSVEGGSGDNEQFF
>TRBJ2-5|TRBV5-6
CASSAPTGQIQETQYF
>TRBJ2-5|TRBV13
CASRVQGARETQYF
>TRBJ2-3|TRBV10-3
CAIAATGDSTDTQYF
>TRBJ2-7|TRBV29-1
CSVSGMGHEQYF
>TRBJ2-7|TRBV12-3/TRBV12-4
CASSVAGYEQYF
>TRBJ2-1|TRBV24-1
CATQWGSSYNEQFF
>TRBJ2-5|TRBV5-6
CASSSPGLGDETQYF
>TRBJ2-3|TRBV5-1
CASSFRIITDTQYF
>TRBJ1-4|TRBV12-3/TRBV12-4
CASSLYSATNEKLFF
>TRBJ2-5|TRBV4-2
CASSWTGGVWETQYF
>TRBJ2-3|TRBV20-1
CSATAPGGPSTDTQYF
>TRBJ2-7|TRBV28
CASSFRGGEYEQYF
>TRBJ2-7|TRBV21-1
CASSKVGGQGVHEQYF
>TRBJ1-1|TRBV9
CASSRSLAAEAFF
>TRBJ1-5|TRBV28
CASSRVWQPQHF
>TRBJ2-3|TRBV11-2
CASSITTSTDTQYF
>TRBJ2-7|TRBV6-5
CASSYSGQVQYYEQYF
>TRBJ2-1|TRBV4-1
CASSPGEGADEQFF
>TRBJ2-7|TRBV7-9
CASSLSGFEQYF
>TRBJ2-7|TRBV10-2
CASSEGLAYEQYF
>TRBJ1-2|TRBV7-9
CASSFSQLYGYTF